The 28 T cell receptor beta chains below all came from one sample that was sequenced in a study of blood T cells in healthy people across ages. A J-beta primer mix and a sample-barcoded 5' primer were used in a second PCR of roughly 6 to 12 cycles. TCRdb re-called the 5' RACE reads through MiXCR, storing one row per CDR3 protein. The repertoire holds roughly 560,000 distinct CDR3 sequences, with approximately 25% as singletons. These same records also appear under a second study, on T cells of mothers and their children.

Sequenced material: blood. The receptors were gathered from a boy aged 10-17 years in good health.

This clonotype has only a few counts. The J gene is TRBJ2-5, the V gene TRBV5-1; TRBD2 matches 7 bases. The DNA end is more similar to TRBJ2-1, so the J call may be wrong. Germline V gene lookup returns CDR1 SGHRS and CDR2 YFSETQ. CDR3 length: 12 amino acids. Written as DNA, the CDR3 is TGCGCCAGCAGCTTGGGGCGGGAGAAGCAGTTCTTC. The encoded protein is CASSLGREKQFF.

The gene calls are TRBV5-1 and TRBJ2-7; TRBD1 agrees at 9 bases. There are 14 residues in the CDR3. V lost 4 bases, J lost 9 bases, and 11 bases stayed unmatched. Germline lookup yields CDR1 SGHRS and CDR2 YFSETQ. The CDR3 protein is CASSPGTGSAPQYF. CDR3 DNA: TGCGCCAGCAGCCCCGGGACAGGGTCGGCGCCGCAGTACTTC.

The sample holds a few counts of this clonotype. The rearrangement links TRBV9 to TRBJ2-5, with TRBD2 matching over 9 bases. This CDR3 region has 15 residues. Germline CDR1 and CDR2: SGDLS and YYNGEE. Trimming took 3 bases from V and 5 from J; bases not matched to a gene: 8. The DNA of the CDR3 is TGTGCCAGCAGCGAAGAAGCGGGAGGAGGGGAGACCCAGTACTTC. Translation gives CASSEEAGGGETQYF.

This clonotype has only a few counts. The CDR3 spells CASSLGYTEAFF. CDR3 bases: TGTGCCAGCAGTTTGGGGTACACTGAAGCTTTCTTT. V gene TRBV6-2 or TRBV6-3 combines with J gene TRBJ1-1, with unresolved D. V dropped 4 bases and J dropped 3 bases, with 6 bases sitting between them. CDR3 length equals 12 residues. Germline CDR1 reads MNHEY; CDR2 reads SVGEGT.

The CDR3 bases are TGTGCCAGCAGGGTGAAGCGGGGAATGTACAATGAGCAGTTCTTC. Its protein product is CASRVKRGMYNEQFF. The V gene is TRBV6-1, the J gene TRBJ2-1, with 7 bases matching TRBD2. Germline V lookup: CDR1 MNHNS, CDR2 SASEGT. The CDR3 covers 15 residues. The ends lost 6 bases at V and 4 bases at J; junction bases unmatched: 9.

In this sample, this clonotype turned up a few times. J is TRBJ2-7 and V is TRBV7-9, with TRBD1 identical over 12 bases. This CDR3 region has 16 residues. V was clipped by 5 bases and J by 3 bases; unmatched bases: 8. Germline V gene data show CDR1 as SEHNR and CDR2 as FQNEAQ (reference sequence). In DNA, the CDR3 is TGTGCCAGCAGCCCGGGACAGGGGGCTATTTTCTACGAGCAGTACTTC. It yields the protein CASSPGQGAIFYEQYF.

There are a few counts of this clonotype. The chain combines TRBV5-1 with TRBJ1-4; D gene unclear. CDR1 is SGHRS and CDR2 is YFSETQ in the germline V gene. The CDR3 spans 17 residues. Trimming removed 0 bases at V and 6 bases at J, with 18 bases between. CDR3 protein: CASSLAEAGSWDEKLFF. For the CDR3, the DNA is TGCGCCAGCAGCTTGGCGGAGGCGGGATCGTGGGATGAAAAACTGTTTTTT.

This clonotype has ten or more counts. The chain couples TRBV7-8 to TRBJ2-7; 8 positions match TRBD1. The germline gives CDR1 SGHVS, CDR2 FQNEAQ. This CDR3 region has 15 residues. Trimming at V came to 5 bases and at J to 0 bases, leaving 6 bases not matched to a gene. The chain's CDR3 is CASSETGVGSYEQYF. In DNA form, the CDR3 reads TGTGCCAGCAGCGAGACAGGGGTCGGCTCCTACGAGCAGTACTTC. The full variable domain, in which reference TRBV7-8 and TRBJ2-7 provide the parts outside the CDR3, is GAGVSQSPRYKVAKRGQDVALRCDPISGHVSLFWYQQALGQGPEFLTYFQNEAQLDKSGLPSDRFFAERPEGSVSTLKIQRTQQEDSAVYLCASSETGVGSYEQYFGPGTRLTVT.

This clonotype appeared a single time. The genes are TRBV28 and TRBJ2-7; D gene unclear. Trimming cost V 6 bases and J 3 bases, with 12 bases left between them. Germline V gene data show CDR1 as MDHEN and CDR2 as SYDVKM. The CDR3 consists of 13 residues. The CDR3 DNA sequence: TGTGCCAGCAGACTCCAGAGTCTCTACGAGCAGTACTTC. It encodes CASRLQSLYEQYF.

This clonotype has only a few counts. The rearrangement joins TRBV7-6 to TRBJ2-5; 7 nucleotides align to TRBD2. The germline gives CDR1 SGHVS, CDR2 FNYEAQ. Trimming removed 5 bases from V and 4 bases from J; junction bases left unmatched: 7. The CDR3 extends over 14 amino acids. CDR3 residues: CASSPVGGVETQYF. For the CDR3, the DNA is TGTGCCAGCAGCCCTGTTGGGGGGGTAGAGACCCAGTACTTC.

This clonotype was detected a few times. The gene calls are TRBV3-1 and TRBJ1-2, with 7 positions matching TRBD1. Germline values: CDR1 LGHDT, CDR2 YNNKEL (reference sequence). This CDR3 comprises 15 residues. The J segment lost 8 bases and the V segment lost 3 bases, leaving 12 bases of the junction unmatched. DNA of the CDR3: TGTGCCAGCAGCCATTATGAGGTAGGGGGCGACGGCTACACCTTC. This translates into CASSHYEVGGDGYTF.

Remarks on this clonotype: The germline gene is not matched at one end of the junction; a read error may be the cause. V usage is TRBV20-1 and J usage is TRBJ2-7, with D unresolved. CDR1 and CDR2 (germline): DFQATT, SNEGSKA (reference sequence). There are 16 residues in the CDR3. The CDR3: CSARELRQTSSYEQCF. CDR3 coding DNA: TGCAGTGCTAGAGAGCTCAGGCAGACGAGCTCCTACGAGCAGTGCTTC.

The chain couples TRBV4-3 to TRBJ1-1; maybe TRBD1 (6 bases). CDR3 size: 15 residues. V was pared by 0 bases and J by 5 bases, with 13 bases between. CDR1 is LGHNA and CDR2 is YSLEER in the germline V gene. The CDR3: CASSQEVAGETEAFF. The CDR3 DNA reads as TGCGCCAGCAGCCAAGAGGTGGCAGGGGAAACTGAAGCTTTCTTT.

In this sample, this clonotype turned up a few times. The V gene is TRBV27, the J gene TRBJ2-6, with 7 bases that match TRBD2. V gave up 6 bases and J gave up 2 bases; unmatched junction bases: 4. This CDR3 is 15 amino acids long. Germline-derived CDR1 and CDR2 are MNHEY and SMNVEV (reference sequence). CDR3 coding DNA: TGTGCCAGCAGAACGGGGGGAACTGGGGCCAACGTCCTGACTTTC. Amino acids: CASRTGGTGANVLTF.

The count of this clonotype is one. The chain is built from TRBV7-2 and TRBJ1-1, with 9 bases fitting TRBD1. J was trimmed by 4 bases and V by 5 bases; bases with no gene match: 8. The germline CDR1 and CDR2 sequences are SGHTA and FQGNSA. The CDR3 length is 15 residues. The CDR3 region is CASSQGQGIGTEAFF. CDR3 DNA sequence: TGTGCCAGCAGCCAGGGACAGGGCATAGGCACTGAAGCTTTCTTT.

This clonotype appeared a few times. The rearrangement joins TRBV7-2 to TRBJ2-7; D is perhaps TRBD2 (5 bases). CDR3 size: 16 residues. V lost 4 bases and J lost 7, with 23 bases in between. Germline V lookup: CDR1 SGHTA, CDR2 FQGNSA. CDR3 amino acids: CASSSSTRLYSWEQYF. CDR3 coding DNA: TGTGCCAGCAGCTCTTCAACTAGGCTGTATTCCTGGGAGCAGTACTTC.

This clonotype was observed a handful of times. The V and J genes are TRBV7-2 and TRBJ2-2; D is uncertain. The V end was cut by 2 bases, the J end by 4 bases, with 14 bases between. The CDR3 loop spans 16 amino acids. CDR1 and CDR2 (germline): SGHTA, FQGNSA. The CDR3 here is CASSLFGVAVTGELFF. The CDR3 coding sequence is TGTGCCAGCAGCTTATTCGGCGTAGCCGTCACCGGGGAGCTGTTTTTT. The variable domain in full, completed from reference TRBV7-2 and TRBJ2-2, reads GAGVSQSPSNKVTEKGKDVELRCDPISGHTALYWYRQSLGQGLEFLIYFQGNSAPDKSGLPSDRFSAERTGGSVSTLTIQRTQQEDSAVYLCASSLFGVAVTGELFFGEGSRLTVL.

The table lists this clonotype with a count of one. V is TRBV4-3 and J is TRBJ2-2; 13 positions match TRBD2. The germline CDR1 and CDR2 sequences are LGHNA and YSLEER. Trimming removed 1 base from V and 5 bases from J; junction bases left unmatched: 4. This CDR3 spans 17 amino acids. CDR3: CASSQGLAGGRTGELFF. CDR3 bases: TGCGCCAGCAGCCAAGGACTAGCGGGGGGCCGGACCGGGGAGCTGTTTTTT.

This clonotype was detected a few times. The chain carries TRBV7-9 and TRBJ2-7; the D call may be TRBD1 or TRBD2 (5 bases each). Germline values: CDR1 SEHNR, CDR2 FQNEAQ (reference sequence). V gave up 4 bases and J gave up 4 bases, with 14 bases separating them. The CDR3 runs 14 residues. The CDR3 DNA sequence: TGTGCCAGCAGCTCCGCAGGGAGAGGGTACGAGCAGTACTTC. It encodes CASSSAGRGYEQYF.

J is TRBJ2-2 and V is TRBV7-9, with unresolved D. The length of the CDR3 is 13 residues. V was pared by 5 bases and J by 4 bases, with 8 bases between. Germline-derived CDR1 and CDR2 are SEHNR and FQNEAQ (reference sequence). CDR3 DNA: TGTGCCAGCAGCCCCCCCCCCACCGGGGAGCTGTTTTTT. Its protein product is CASSPPPTGELFF.

The chain carries TRBV20-1 and TRBJ2-1; 11 positions match TRBD2. There are 14 residues in the CDR3. Germline CDR1 DFQATT, CDR2 SNEGSKA (reference sequence). With 5 bases clipped from V and 10 bases from J, the junction kept 10 bases outside the gene matches. The CDR3 DNA is TGCAGTGCTTCTCCTAGCGGGAGGAACCGGGAGCAGTTCTTC. Its translation: CSASPSGRNREQFF.

This clonotype was recorded many times. This sequence joins TRBV5-1 and TRBJ2-1, with a possible D match to TRBD1 (6 bases). V lost 4 bases to trimming and J lost 3 bases, with 20 bases between them. The CDR3 length is 17 residues. Germline V gene sequence: CDR1 SGHRS, CDR2 YFSETQ. The CDR3 reads CASSDRTASLDYNEQFF. The CDR3 bases are TGCGCCAGCAGCGACAGGACAGCCTCCCTGGACTACAATGAGCAGTTCTTC.

This CDR3 is CASSPQKGDTQYF. Written as DNA, the CDR3 is TGCGCCAGCAGCCCCCAGAAAGGGGATACGCAGTATTTT. J is TRBJ2-3 and V is TRBV4-3; D uncertain. This CDR3 is built from 13 residues. The V gene lost 4 bases and the J gene lost 6 bases, with 11 bases spanning the gap. In germline, CDR1 is LGHNA, CDR2 YSLEER.

The chain is built from TRBV20-1 and TRBJ1-4, with D unclear. Germline assignment: CDR1 DFQATT and CDR2 SNEGSKA (reference sequence). CDR3 length: 15 residues. Trimming pared 3 bases from V and 4 bases from J, leaving 15 bases between. The CDR3 nucleotides read TGCAGTGCTAGGGAGACGGCCCAAGATAATGAAAAACTGTTTTTT. Its protein product is CSARETAQDNEKLFF.

This clonotype appeared a few times. V and J are TRBV5-1 and TRBJ2-5; possible D gene TRBD2, 7 bases. The CDR3 runs to 16 residues. V lost 0 bases, J lost 4 bases, and 16 bases lay in between. Germline assignment: CDR1 SGHRS and CDR2 YFSETQ. The CDR3 nucleotides are TGCGCCAGCAGCTTGGGAATAGGGGGGGCCCCAGAGACCCAGTACTTC. Translation: CASSLGIGGAPETQYF.

This chain connects TRBV7-2 to TRBJ2-3, with 12 bases fitting TRBD2. The CDR3 runs to 21 residues. Trimming removed 7 bases from V and 1 base from J; junction bases left unmatched: 21. The germline gives CDR1 SGHTA, CDR2 FQGNSA. Written as DNA, the CDR3 is TGTGCCAGCACCTTCTCGCTCAACCTAGCGGGAGGGCCGATGGGCACAGATACGCAGTATTTT. Residues: CASTFSLNLAGGPMGTDTQYF.

This clonotype has only a few counts. The chain links TRBV12-3 or TRBV12-4 to TRBJ2-7, with 9 nucleotides matching TRBD1. The V segment lost 3 bases and the J segment 8 bases; nucleotides outside the gene matches: 5. This CDR3 spans 13 amino acids. The CDR3 DNA reads TGTGCCAGCAGTTTGGGACAGGGTATCCAGCAGTACTTC. Encoded protein: CASSLGQGIQQYF.

This clonotype was counted a few times. The CDR3 loop reads CSATGTSGSSTDTQYF. The DNA of the CDR3 is TGCAGTGCTACCGGGACTAGCGGATCCAGCACAGATACGCAGTATTTT. This rearrangement joins TRBV20-1 to TRBJ2-3; the match to TRBD2 covers 11 bases. The trim removed 4 bases at V and 0 bases at J, leaving 6 bases unmatched. Germline lookup yields CDR1 DFQATT and CDR2 SNEGSKA (reference sequence). CDR3 length equals 16 residues.